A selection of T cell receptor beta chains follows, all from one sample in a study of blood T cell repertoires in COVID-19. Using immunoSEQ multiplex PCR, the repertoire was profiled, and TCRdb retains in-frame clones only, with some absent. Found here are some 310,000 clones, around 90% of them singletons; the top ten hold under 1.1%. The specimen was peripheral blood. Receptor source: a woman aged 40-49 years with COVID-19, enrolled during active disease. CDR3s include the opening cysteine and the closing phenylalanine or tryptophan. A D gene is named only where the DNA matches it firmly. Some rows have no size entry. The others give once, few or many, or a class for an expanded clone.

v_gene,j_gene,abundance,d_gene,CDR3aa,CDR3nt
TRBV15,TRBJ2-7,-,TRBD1,CATSSYKGQRVEQYF,TGTGCCACCAGTTCCTATAAGGGACAGAGAGTCGAGCAGTACTTC
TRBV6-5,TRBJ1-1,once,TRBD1,CASSFDRVRTEAFF,TGTGCCAGCAGTTTCGACAGGGTGAGGACTGAAGCTTTCTTT
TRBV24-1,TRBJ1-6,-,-,CATSRSTRGSPLHF,TGTGCCACCAGCAGATCGACAAGGGGGTCACCCCTCCACTTT
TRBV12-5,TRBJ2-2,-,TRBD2,CASGFLLGGKNTGELFF,TGTGCTAGTGGTTTTCTCCTCGGGGGGAAGAACACCGGGGAGCTGTTTTTT
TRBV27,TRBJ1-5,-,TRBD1,CASSPAFRDRPYSNQPQHF,TGTGCCAGCAGTCCAGCTTTCAGGGACAGACCTTATAGCAATCAGCCCCAGCATTTT
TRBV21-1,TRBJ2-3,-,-,CASSKSERDRPDTQYF,TGTGCCAGCAGCAAGTCTGAGCGGGACCGACCCGATACGCAGTATTTT
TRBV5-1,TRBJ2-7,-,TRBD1,CASSLEGQERYEQYF,TGCGCCAGCAGCTTGGAGGGACAGGAGAGATACGAGCAGTACTTC
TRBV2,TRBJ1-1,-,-,CASRLQGNTEAFF,TGTGCCAGTAGACTTCAGGGGAACACTGAAGCTTTCTTT
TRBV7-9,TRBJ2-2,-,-,CASSSPGEGFNTGELFF,TGTGCCAGCAGCTCCCCCGGAGAGGGCTTCAACACCGGGGAGCTGTTTTTT
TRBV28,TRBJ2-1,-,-,CASNSQGLVSYNEQFF,TGTGCCAGCAATTCCCAGGGCCTGGTCTCCTACAATGAGCAGTTCTTC
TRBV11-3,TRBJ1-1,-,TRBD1,CASSFRGLDTEAFF,TGTGCCAGCAGCTTCAGGGGGCTGGACACTGAAGCTTTCTTT
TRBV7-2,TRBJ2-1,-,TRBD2,CASSFTSASREQFF,TGTGCCAGCAGCTTCACTAGCGCGTCTCGGGAGCAGTTCTTC
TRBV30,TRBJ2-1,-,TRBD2,CAWSAGTSGSDNEQFF,TGTGCCTGGAGCGCCGGGACTAGCGGGAGCGACAATGAGCAGTTCTTC
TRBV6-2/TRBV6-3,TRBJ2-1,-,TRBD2,CASSLTSVLYNEQFF,TGTGCCAGCAGTTTGACTAGCGTACTATACAATGAGCAGTTCTTC
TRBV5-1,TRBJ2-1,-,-,CASSGGLGRGEQFF,TGCGCCAGCAGCGGGGGACTCGGACGGGGTGAGCAGTTCTTC
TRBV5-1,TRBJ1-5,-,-,CASSQGLNNQPQHF,TGCGCCAGCAGCCAGGGACTGAACAATCAGCCCCAGCATTTT
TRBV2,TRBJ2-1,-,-,CASSLSNEQFF,TGTGCCAGCAGCCTTTCCAATGAGCAGTTCTTC
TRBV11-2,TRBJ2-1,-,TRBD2,CASSFYSGAYNEQFF,TGTGCCAGCAGTTTCTATAGCGGGGCGTACAATGAGCAGTTCTTC
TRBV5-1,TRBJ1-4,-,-,CASSSLQGSGEKLFF,TGCGCCAGCAGCTCCCTACAGGGCTCTGGGGAAAAACTGTTTTTT
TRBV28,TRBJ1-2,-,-,CASSQTAIYGYTF,TGTGCCAGCAGCCAGACAGCAATCTATGGCTACACCTTC
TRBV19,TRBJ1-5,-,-,CASSLNSLSSNQPQHF,TGTGCCAGTAGTCTTAACAGCCTCTCTAGCAATCAGCCCCAGCATTTT
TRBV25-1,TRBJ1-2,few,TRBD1,CASSDNVGTAYGYTF,TGTGCCAGCAGTGATAATGTTGGGACAGCCTATGGCTACACCTTC
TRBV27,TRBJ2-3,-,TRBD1,CASSPDRGTDTQYF,TGTGCCAGCAGCCCGGACAGGGGCACAGATACGCAGTATTTT
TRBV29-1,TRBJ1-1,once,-,CSVVSRLPANTEAFF,TGCAGCGTTGTGTCGAGGCTTCCAGCGAACACTGAAGCTTTCTTT
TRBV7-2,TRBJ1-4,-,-,CASSLEHREKLFF,TGTGCCAGCAGCTTAGAGCACAGAGAAAAACTGTTTTTT
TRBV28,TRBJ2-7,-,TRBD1,CASSFSRIARDRSYEQYF,TGTGCCAGCAGTTTCTCCCGAATTGCCCGGGACAGGTCCTACGAGCAGTACTTC
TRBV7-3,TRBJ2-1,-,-,CASSLGGAQVDEQFF,TGTGCCAGCAGCTTAGGAGGGGCGCAGGTAGATGAGCAGTTCTTC
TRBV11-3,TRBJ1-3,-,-,CASSSPGGNTIYF,TGTGCCAGCAGCTCCCCAGGAGGAAACACCATATATTTT
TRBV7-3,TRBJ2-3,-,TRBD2,CASSSTRLAGDPTDTQYF,TGTGCCAGCAGCTCAACTAGACTAGCGGGAGATCCCACAGATACGCAGTATTTT
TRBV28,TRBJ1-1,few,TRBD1,CASRTGGPTEAFF,TGTGCCAGCAGGACAGGGGGTCCCACTGAAGCTTTCTTT
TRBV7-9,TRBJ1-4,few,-,CASSGTEKLFF,TGTGCCAGCAGCGGGACAGAAAAACTGTTTTTT
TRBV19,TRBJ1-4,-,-,CASSPRTARNEKLFF,TGTGCCAGTAGTCCGCGGACAGCCCGGAATGAAAAACTGTTTTTT
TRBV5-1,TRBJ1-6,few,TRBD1,CASSLGRGPNSPLHF,TGCGCCAGCAGCTTGGGCAGGGGGCCAAATTCACCCCTCCACTTT
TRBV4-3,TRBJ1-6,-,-,CASSATRDSPLHF,TGCGCCAGCAGCGCCACTCGGGATTCACCCCTCCACTTT
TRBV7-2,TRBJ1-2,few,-,CASSPGLSGYGYTF,TGTGCCAGCAGCCCAGGGCTATCGGGCTATGGCTACACCTTC
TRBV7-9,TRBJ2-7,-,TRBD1,CASSRWDRAYEQYF,TGTGCCAGCAGCCGCTGGGACAGGGCCTACGAGCAGTACTTC
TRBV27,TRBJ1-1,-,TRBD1,CASRTGVTEAFF,TGTGCCAGCAGGACAGGGGTCACTGAAGCTTTCTTT
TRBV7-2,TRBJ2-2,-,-,CASGDGNRATGELFF,TGTGCCAGCGGTGATGGGAACAGGGCCACCGGGGAGCTGTTTTTT
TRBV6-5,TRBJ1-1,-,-,CASSYGGVGVNTEAFF,TGTGCCAGCAGTTACGGAGGGGTTGGAGTGAACACTGAAGCTTTCTTT
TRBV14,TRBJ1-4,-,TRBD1,CASSQENELFGTGGNEKLFF,TGTGCCAGCAGCCAAGAGAATGAGTTGTTTGGGACAGGGGGTAATGAAAAACTGTTTTTT
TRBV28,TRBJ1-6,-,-,CASQSGNSPLHF,TGTGCCAGCCAAAGCGGTAATTCACCCCTCCACTTT
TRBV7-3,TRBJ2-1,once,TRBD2,CASSSASGRGNEQFF,TGTGCCAGCAGCTCCGCTAGCGGGAGGGGCAATGAGCAGTTCTTC
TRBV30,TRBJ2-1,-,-,CAWSVLAREYNEQFF,TGTGCCTGGAGTGTTCTAGCGAGAGAGTACAATGAGCAGTTCTTC
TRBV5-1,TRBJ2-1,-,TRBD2,CASSETQREFDEQFF,TGCGCCAGCAGCGAAACCCAGCGGGAGTTCGATGAGCAGTTCTTC
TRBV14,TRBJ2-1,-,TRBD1,CASSRSTGLPYNEQFF,TGTGCCAGCAGCCGGTCGACAGGGCTACCTTACAATGAGCAGTTCTTC
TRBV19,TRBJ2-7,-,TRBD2,CASSIGLAGVYYEQYF,TGTGCCAGTAGTATAGGTCTAGCGGGAGTGTACTACGAGCAGTACTTC
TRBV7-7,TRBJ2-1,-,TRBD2,CASSLELSSGSYEQFF,TGTGCTAGCAGCTTAGAGCTTTCTAGCGGGAGCTATGAGCAGTTCTTC
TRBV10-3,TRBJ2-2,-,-,CAILPSFEGELFF,TGTGCCATATTGCCGAGTTTCGAAGGGGAGCTGTTTTTT
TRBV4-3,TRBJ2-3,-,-,CASSQAGDTQYF,TGCGCCAGCAGCCAAGCCGGAGATACGCAGTATTTT
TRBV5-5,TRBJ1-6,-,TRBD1,CASSAGQGAESPLHF,TGTGCCAGCAGCGCGGGACAGGGGGCGGAATCACCCCTCCACTTT
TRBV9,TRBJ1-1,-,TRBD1,CASSVGVGQGLMNTEAFF,TGTGCCAGCAGCGTAGGCGTTGGACAGGGGCTCATGAACACTGAAGCTTTCTTT
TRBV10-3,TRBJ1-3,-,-,CAISANSGQTDSGNTIYF,TGTGCCATCAGTGCCAACTCCGGACAGACTGACTCTGGAAACACCATATATTTT
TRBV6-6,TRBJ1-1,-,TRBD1,CAGRQGRKAFF,TGTGCCGGTCGACAGGGGCGCAAAGCTTTCTTT
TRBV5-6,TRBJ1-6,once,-,CASSLGPDRPNSPLHF,TGTGCCAGCAGCTTGGGGCCAGACAGGCCTAATTCACCCCTCCACTTT
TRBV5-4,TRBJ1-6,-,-,CASSEDSNSPLHF,TGTGCCAGCAGCGAGGACAGTAATTCACCCCTCCACTTT
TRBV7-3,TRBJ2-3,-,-,CASSPLAGSTDTQYF,TGTGCCAGCAGCCCACTAGCAGGAAGCACAGATACGCAGTATTTT
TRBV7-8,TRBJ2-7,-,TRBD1,CASSLDRGRAEQYF,TGTGCCAGCAGCCTGGACAGGGGGCGGGCCGAGCAGTACTTC
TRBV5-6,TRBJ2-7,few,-,CASSLTGTYEQYF,TGTGCCAGCAGCCTTACAGGGACCTACGAGCAGTACTTC
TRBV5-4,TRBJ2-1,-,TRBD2,CASSRGGRRERVNEQFF,TGTGCCAGCAGCCGGGGGGGTCGGCGGGAGAGGGTCAATGAGCAGTTCTTC